This TCR beta chain was retrieved from a study of spatial heterogeneity in lung cancer. Study information: The average count in raw reads for each unique TCR and UMI combination exceeded 9.5 appearances.

Study-level findings and limits: Counts of expanded intratumoral alpha and beta TCRs tracked tumor mutation counts.

TCR cDNA molecules were tagged individually, and each one carried a unique molecular identifier. TCRdb called the 5' RACE reads again in MiXCR, with one record for every CDR3 protein. The table includes about 4,900 distinct CDR3 sequences, roughly 22% detected once. Specified time point: sample taken at primary tumor resection. The donors comprised some 72 untreated early-stage non-small cell lung cancer patients. Whole RNA was taken from tumor, nontumor lung or frozen PBMC; it was then sequenced unsorted. This clonotype was picked up a small number of times. Its antigen is undetermined. One junction end does not reproduce the germline sequence, and a read error may be involved. The sample here was lung tumor tissue, taken at surgery. The TCR was taken from a male donor with early-stage non-small cell lung cancer.

The CDR3 bases are TGTGCCAGCAGTCTAGCGGGAGGGTCGAATGAGCAGTTCTTC. Its translation: CASSLAGGSNEQFF. The chain joins TRBV12-3 or TRBV12-4 to TRBJ2-1; TRBD2 agrees at 12 bases. The CDR3 length is 14 residues.